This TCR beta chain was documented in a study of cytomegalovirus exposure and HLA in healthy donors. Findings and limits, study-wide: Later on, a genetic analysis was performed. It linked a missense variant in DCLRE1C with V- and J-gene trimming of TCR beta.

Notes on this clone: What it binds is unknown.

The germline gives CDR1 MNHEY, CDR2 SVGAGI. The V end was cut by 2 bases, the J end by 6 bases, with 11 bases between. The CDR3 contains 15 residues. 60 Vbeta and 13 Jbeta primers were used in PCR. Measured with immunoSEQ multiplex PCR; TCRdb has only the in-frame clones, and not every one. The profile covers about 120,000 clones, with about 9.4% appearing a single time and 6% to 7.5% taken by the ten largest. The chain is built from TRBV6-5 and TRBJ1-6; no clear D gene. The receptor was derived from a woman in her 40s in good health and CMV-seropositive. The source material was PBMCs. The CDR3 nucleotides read TGTGCCAGCAGTTACGGAGGACGTGGTAATTCACCCCTCCACTTT. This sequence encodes CASSYGGRGNSPLHF.